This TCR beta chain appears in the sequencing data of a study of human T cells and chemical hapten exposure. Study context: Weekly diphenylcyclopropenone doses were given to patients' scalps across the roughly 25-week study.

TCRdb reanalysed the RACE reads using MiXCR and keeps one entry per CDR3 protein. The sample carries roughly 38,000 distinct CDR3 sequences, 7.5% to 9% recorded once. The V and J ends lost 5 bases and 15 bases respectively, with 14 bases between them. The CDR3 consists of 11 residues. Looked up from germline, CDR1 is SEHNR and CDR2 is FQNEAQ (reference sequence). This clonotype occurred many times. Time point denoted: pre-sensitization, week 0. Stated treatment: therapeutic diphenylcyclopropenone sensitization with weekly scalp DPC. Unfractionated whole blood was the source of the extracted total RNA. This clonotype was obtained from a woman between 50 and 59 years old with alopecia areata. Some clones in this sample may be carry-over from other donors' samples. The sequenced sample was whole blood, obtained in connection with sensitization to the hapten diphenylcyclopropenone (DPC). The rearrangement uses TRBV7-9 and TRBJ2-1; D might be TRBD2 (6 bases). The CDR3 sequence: CASSREQGGFF. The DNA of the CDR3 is TGTGCCAGCAGCCGGGAGCAGGGAGGGTTCTTC.